This TCR beta chain stems from a study of somatic mutations in cytotoxic T cells in rheumatoid arthritis. Method: immunoSEQ multiplex PCR; TCRdb's copy keeps in-frame clones and lacks some. The profile covers 10,000 to 15,000 clones, with around 75% appearing a single time and around a fifth taken by the ten largest. Study observations and caveats: Rheumatoid arthritis patients, but not healthy controls, exhibited increasing CD8+ clonality with age.

The CDR3 runs to 16 residues. Germline CDR1 reads SEHNR; CDR2 reads FQNEAQ (reference sequence). V shed 5 bases and J 7 bases; nucleotides not matched to a gene: 13. A note on this clone: What it recognizes is unknown.

The V gene is TRBV7-9, the J gene TRBJ2-1; 8 bases align to TRBD1. This sequence was found in an adult with rheumatoid arthritis. The sample taken for sequencing was CD8+ T cells sorted from blood. CDR3 in DNA: TGTGCCAGCAGCCTCGTTGCAGGACAGGGTGTGAATGAGCAGTTCTTC. The encoded protein is CASSLVAGQGVNEQFF. Full variable domain (remainder filled in from reference TRBV7-9 and TRBJ2-1): DTGVSQNPRHKITKRGQNVTFRCDPISEHNRLYWYRQTLGQGPEFLTYFQNEAQLEKSRLLSDRFSAERPKGSFSTLEIQRTEQGDSAMYLCASSLVAGQGVNEQFFGPGTRLTVL.